This T cell receptor (beta chain) comes out of a study of cytomegalovirus exposure and HLA in healthy donors. PCR was performed using 60 Vbeta and 13 Jbeta primers. The protocol was immunoSEQ multiplex PCR, while the TCRdb copy is restricted to in-frame clones and leaves out a portion. The sample consists of about 150,000 clones, over 60% of them appearing once. Germline V lookup: CDR1 SGHTA, CDR2 FQGNSA. This CDR3 is 12 amino acids long. The V end was cut by 3 bases, the J end by 3 bases, with 6 bases between. This chain connects TRBV7-2 to TRBJ2-7; perhaps TRBD2 as D (5 bases). This TCR came from a man in his forties in good health and CMV-seropositive. Sample: PBMCs. CDR3 loop: CASSLTNYEQYF. The DNA for the CDR3 is TGTGCCAGCAGCTTGACTAACTACGAGCAGTACTTC.